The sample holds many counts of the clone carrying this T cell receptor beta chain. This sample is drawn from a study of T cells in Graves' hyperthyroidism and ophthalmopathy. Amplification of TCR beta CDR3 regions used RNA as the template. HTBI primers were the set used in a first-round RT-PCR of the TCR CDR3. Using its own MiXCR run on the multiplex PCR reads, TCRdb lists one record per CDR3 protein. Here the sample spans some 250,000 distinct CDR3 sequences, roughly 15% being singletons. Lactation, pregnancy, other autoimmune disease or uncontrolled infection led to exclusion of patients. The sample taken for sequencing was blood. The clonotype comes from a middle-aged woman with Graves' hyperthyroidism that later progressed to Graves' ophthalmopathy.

This CDR3 is CASTPWAGNGELFF. The CDR3 coding sequence is TGTGCCAGCACCCCTTGGGCCGGGAACGGGGAGCTGTTTTTT. The genes are TRBV27 and TRBJ2-2, with a weak D call TRBD2 (5 bases). V was trimmed by 7 bases and J by 7 bases, leaving 16 bases between them. The CDR3 has 14 residues. Germline-derived CDR1 and CDR2 are MNHEY and SMNVEV (reference sequence).